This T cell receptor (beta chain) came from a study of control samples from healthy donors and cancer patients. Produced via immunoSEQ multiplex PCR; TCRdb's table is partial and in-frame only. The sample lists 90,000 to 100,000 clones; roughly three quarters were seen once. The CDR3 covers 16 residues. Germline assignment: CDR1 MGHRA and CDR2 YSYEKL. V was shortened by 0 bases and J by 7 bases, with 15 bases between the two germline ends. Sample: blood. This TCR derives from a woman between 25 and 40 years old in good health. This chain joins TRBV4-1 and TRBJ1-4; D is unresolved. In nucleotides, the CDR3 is TGCGCCAGCAGCCAAGATGCCGCGGAGGCGGGTGAAAAACTGTTTTTT. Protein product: CASSQDAAEAGEKLFF.